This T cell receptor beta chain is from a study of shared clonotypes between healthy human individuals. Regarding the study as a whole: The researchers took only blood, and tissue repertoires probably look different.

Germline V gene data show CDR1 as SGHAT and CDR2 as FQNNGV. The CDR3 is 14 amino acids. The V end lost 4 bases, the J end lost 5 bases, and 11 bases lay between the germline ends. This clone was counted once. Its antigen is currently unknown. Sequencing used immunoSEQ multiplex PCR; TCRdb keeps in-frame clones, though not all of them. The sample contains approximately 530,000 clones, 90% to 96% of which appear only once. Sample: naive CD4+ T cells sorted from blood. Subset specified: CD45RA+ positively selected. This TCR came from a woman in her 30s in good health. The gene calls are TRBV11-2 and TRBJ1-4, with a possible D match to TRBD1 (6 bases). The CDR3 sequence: CASSYGQLNEKLFF. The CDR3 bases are TGTGCCAGCAGCTACGGACAGTTAAATGAAAAACTGTTTTTT.